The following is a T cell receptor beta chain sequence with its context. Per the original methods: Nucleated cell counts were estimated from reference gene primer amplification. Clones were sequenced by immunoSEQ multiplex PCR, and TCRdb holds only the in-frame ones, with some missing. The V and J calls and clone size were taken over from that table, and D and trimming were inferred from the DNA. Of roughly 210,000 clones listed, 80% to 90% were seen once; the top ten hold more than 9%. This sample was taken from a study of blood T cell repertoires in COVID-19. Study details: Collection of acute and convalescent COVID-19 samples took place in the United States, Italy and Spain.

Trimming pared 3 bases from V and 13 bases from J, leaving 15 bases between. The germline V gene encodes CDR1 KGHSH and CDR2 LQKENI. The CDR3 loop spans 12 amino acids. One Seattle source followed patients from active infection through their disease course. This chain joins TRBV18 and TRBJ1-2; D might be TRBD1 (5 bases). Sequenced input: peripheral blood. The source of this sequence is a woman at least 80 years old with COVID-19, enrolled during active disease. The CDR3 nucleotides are TGTGCCAGCTCACCCGCGCCGGGGGTCTCCACCTTC. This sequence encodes CASSPAPGVSTF.